This T cell receptor beta chain was observed in a study of blood T cell repertoires in COVID-19. Study details: COVID-19 samples, acute and convalescent, were from the United States, Italy and Spain. In each case, the material was cDNA or gDNA derived from T cells, B-cell-depleted T cells, or PBMCs.

The V gene's germline CDR1 is SGHTA and CDR2 FQGNSA. V was trimmed by 2 bases and J by 3 bases, leaving 12 bases between them. This CDR3 has 15 residues. The authors' processing: Counts of nucleated cells, estimated from reference gene primer amplification, were obtained. Libraries were prepared by immunoSEQ multiplex PCR; TCRdb keeps only in-frame clonotypes and omits some of them. The V and J calls and clone size are taken from that table; D and trimming were inferred from the DNA. This table has roughly 260,000 clones, around 82% appearing once. This clonotype was sampled from a woman of 80 years or more with active or convalescent COVID-19. Sequenced material: peripheral blood. The V call is TRBV7-2, the J call TRBJ2-3, with D hard to call. For the CDR3, the DNA is TGTGCCAGCAGCTTAATCTCTAGTTCGACAGATACGCAGTATTTT. Its protein product is CASSLISSSTDTQYF.